The 21 T cell receptor beta chains below come from one sample, sequenced in a study of Ad26.COV2.S vaccination and SARS-CoV-2 variants. The protocol was immunoSEQ multiplex PCR, while the TCRdb copy is restricted to in-frame clones and leaves out a portion. Of about 350,000 clones in the sample, about nine tenths were seen once. The sample's treatment: roughly 18 received Ad26.COV2.S at low or high dose, single or two shots; 5 received placebo; per-sample allocation not given. Sampling took place 63 days after the first vaccine or placebo injection. Here the sequenced sample was peripheral blood, taken in a trial of Ad26.COV2.S vaccine versus placebo. These TCRs come from a person between 18 and 59 years old who received the Ad26.COV2.S COVID-19 vaccine or a placebo.

The J gene is TRBJ1-2, the V gene TRBV13; TRBD1 matches 9 bases. This CDR3 spans 16 amino acids. Germline CDR1 is PRHDT and CDR2 is FYEKMQ (reference sequence). V shed 0 bases and J 4 bases; nucleotides not matched to a gene: 6. In nucleotides, the CDR3 is TGTGCCAGCAGCTTAGGGAGGGACAGGGTCGTCTATGGCTACACCTTC. Encoded protein: CASSLGRDRVVYGYTF.

This clone was detected only once. V is TRBV4-2 and J is TRBJ2-7; perhaps TRBD1 as D (6 bases). The V end was cut by 1 base, the J end by 0 bases, with 13 bases between. The germline V gene encodes CDR1 LGHNA and CDR2 YNFKEQ. This CDR3 region has 16 residues. DNA of the CDR3: TGTGCCAGCAGCCAAGCGGACAGAAAGAGCTCCTACGAGCAGTACTTC. Encoded protein: CASSQADRKSSYEQYF.

The rearrangement uses TRBV7-2 and TRBJ1-2; TRBD1 is a possible D gene (6 bases). The CDR3 is 14 amino acids. Trimming shortened V by 5 bases and J by 7 bases, and 17 bases separated the two germline ends. Germline V lookup: CDR1 SGHTA, CDR2 FQGNSA. The CDR3 bases are TGTGCCAGCAGCCCCCGGAGGGGGGATGGTGGCTACACCTTC. The encoded protein is CASSPRRGDGGYTF.

This clone has more than one count but fewer than ten. This rearrangement joins TRBV7-3 to TRBJ1-2, with D possibly matching TRBD1 (6 bases). Trimming cost V 5 bases and J 8 bases, with 15 bases left between them. CDR1 is SGHTA, CDR2 FQGTGA, per germline. There are 13 residues in the CDR3. CDR3 in DNA: TGTGCCAGCAGCCCTCGGGGGGCGTTAGGCTACACCTTC. Translated, it gives CASSPRGALGYTF.

The V call is TRBV30, the J call TRBJ2-7, with D possibly called TRBD1 or TRBD2 (5 bases each). The CDR3 contains 14 residues. V gave up 4 bases and J gave up 9 bases, with 22 bases separating them. The germline V gene has CDR1 GTSNPN and CDR2 SVGIG (reference sequence). DNA for the CDR3: TGTGCCTGGACCCTGATCCCGGGGCCAAGCGGGCAGTACTTC. Translation: CAWTLIPGPSGQYF.

The CDR3 is CASSSRTSGGSYNEQFF. DNA of the CDR3: TGTGCCAGCAGCTCGCGGACTAGCGGGGGCTCCTACAATGAGCAGTTCTTC. The chain uses TRBV5-4 and TRBJ2-1; 13 bases map to TRBD2. Per germline, CDR1 SGHNT and CDR2 YYREEE (reference sequence). CDR3 length: 17 residues. V was clipped by 3 bases and J by 0 bases; unmatched bases: 3.

V is TRBV4-2 and J is TRBJ2-7, with 10 bases that match TRBD2. The CDR3 has 16 residues. V dropped 0 bases and J dropped 2; count of bases not matched to a gene: 4. Germline V gives CDR1 LGHNA, CDR2 YNFKEQ. This chain's CDR3 is CASSQELAGPPYEQYF. In DNA form, the CDR3 reads TGTGCCAGCAGCCAAGAACTAGCGGGGCCCCCCTACGAGCAGTACTTC.

This clone appeared a few times. V is TRBV11-2 and J is TRBJ1-5, with D perhaps matching TRBD1 (5 bases). Germline V gene lookup returns CDR1 SGHAT and CDR2 FQNNGV. The CDR3 is 15 residues long. Trimming left V 5 bases short and J 9 bases short, with 20 bases between. The CDR3 nucleotides are TGTGCCAGCAGCCGGGACTGGATTAGCAGTTCGCCCCAGCATTTT. Amino acid sequence: CASSRDWISSSPQHF.

The CDR3 spells CASRRALNTEAFF. The CDR3 DNA reads TGTGCCAGCAGGCGCGCCCTGAACACTGAAGCTTTCTTT. The chain has TRBV27 and TRBJ1-1, with unresolved D. V was cut by 6 bases and J by 0 bases, with 8 bases left in between. There are 13 residues in the CDR3. CDR1 and CDR2 (germline): MNHEY, SMNVEV (reference sequence).

The chain combines TRBV19 with TRBJ1-5; 10 bases align to TRBD1. Germline CDR1 is LNHDA and CDR2 is SQIVND (reference sequence). CDR3 length equals 17 residues. The junction had 11 bases not matched to a gene; V was cut back by 7 bases and J by 2 bases. CDR3 sequence reads: CASTGTGVGWGNQPQHF. DNA for the CDR3: TGTGCCAGTACCGGGACAGGGGTAGGTTGGGGCAATCAGCCCCAGCATTTT. The full variable domain, completed using reference TRBV19 and TRBJ1-5, is DGGITQSPKYLFRKEGQNVTLSCEQNLNHDAMYWYRQDPGQGLRLIYYSQIVNDFQKGDIAEGYSVSREKKESFPLTVTSAQKNPTAFYLCASTGTGVGWGNQPQHFGDGTRLSIL.

The chain joins TRBV4-1 to TRBJ1-1; 7 bases match TRBD1. Per germline, CDR1 MGHRA and CDR2 YSYEKL. The CDR3 consists of 15 residues. The V segment lost 5 bases and the J segment 0 bases; nucleotides outside the gene matches: 6. CDR3 nucleotide sequence: TGCGCCAGCAGCACGCGGACAGGACTGAACACTGAAGCTTTCTTT. This codes for CASSTRTGLNTEAFF.

The rearrangement joins TRBV4-1 to TRBJ2-5; D perhaps matches TRBD2 (5 bases). The CDR3 runs to 13 residues. Germline V gene lookup returns CDR1 MGHRA and CDR2 YSYEKL. Trimming removed 2 bases from V and 5 bases from J, with 9 bases in between. The CDR3: CASSQILGETQYF. The CDR3 DNA is TGCGCCAGCAGCCAAATACTAGGGGAGACCCAGTACTTC.

This sequence joins TRBV6-5 and TRBJ2-4, with 8 positions matching TRBD1. CDR1 and CDR2 from the germline V gene are MNHEY and SVGAGI. V was pared by 6 bases and J by 2 bases, with 6 bases of the junction left unmatched. This CDR3 has 15 residues. The CDR3 region has the DNA TGTGCCAGCAGCCGGGACAGGTCGTCCAAAAACATTCAGTACTTC. Translated: CASSRDRSSKNIQYF.

J is TRBJ1-3 and V is TRBV15, with D hard to call. CDR3 length: 13 amino acids. Between the trimmed V and J ends, which lost 9 bases and 0 bases, there was a span of 9 bases. Germline V lookup: CDR1 LNHNV, CDR2 YYDKDF (reference sequence). DNA for the CDR3: TGTGCCACGGCACAAGGCTCTGGAAACACCATATATTTT. As protein: CATAQGSGNTIYF.

V gene TRBV29-1 combines with J gene TRBJ1-1; no clear D. CDR3 length: 12 residues. The germline gives CDR1 SQVTM, CDR2 ANQGSEA. The DNA for the CDR3 is TGCAGTGGACGCCAGGTGAACACTGAAGCTTTCTTT. This translates into CSGRQVNTEAFF.

This chain links TRBV7-9 with TRBJ1-1, with 11 bases aligning to TRBD1. Germline V gives CDR1 SEHNR, CDR2 FQNEAQ (reference sequence). This CDR3 is 15 amino acids long. Trimming cost V 6 bases and J 3 bases; bases outside gene matches: 6. CDR3: CASRGTGGRDTEAFF. The CDR3 DNA reads TGTGCCAGCAGAGGGACAGGGGGGAGGGACACTGAAGCTTTCTTT.

Only a few counts were recorded for this clone. The DNA for the CDR3 is TGTGCCAGTAGTATAGGGGTGAGGAGTGAAAAACTGTTTTTT. It codes for CASSIGVRSEKLFF. The chain joins TRBV19 to TRBJ1-4; the D is unclear. V dropped 1 base and J dropped 7 bases, with 10 bases sitting between them. The CDR3 extends over 14 amino acids. Germline V gene data show CDR1 as LNHDA and CDR2 as SQIVND (reference sequence).

The J gene is TRBJ1-1, the V gene TRBV29-1, with D unresolved. The CDR3 covers 13 residues. Germline V gives CDR1 SQVTM, CDR2 ANQGSEA. Deletions cut 8 bases from V and 0 bases from J, with 13 bases between. CDR3 sequence: CSSARQMNTEAFF. In DNA, the CDR3 is TGCAGCTCCGCTCGGCAGATGAACACTGAAGCTTTCTTT.

The sample holds one count of this clone. The J gene is TRBJ1-4, the V gene TRBV7-2; TRBD1 matches at 9 bases. Germline lookup yields CDR1 SGHTA and CDR2 FQGNSA. CDR3 length equals 15 residues. The V segment lost 3 bases and the J segment 1 base; nucleotides outside the gene matches: 0. CDR3 sequence: CASSLTGGTNEKLFF. CDR3 in DNA: TGTGCCAGCAGCTTGACAGGGGGAACTAATGAAAAACTGTTTTTT.

The chain's CDR3 is CASSFAGSYEQYF. The DNA for the CDR3 is TGTGCCAGCAGTTTTGCCGGCTCCTACGAGCAGTACTTC. The chain is built from TRBV12-3 or TRBV12-4 and TRBJ2-7; D remains unclear. The CDR3 totals 13 residues. Trimming took off 3 bases at V and 0 bases at J, with 6 bases between the two ends.

The gene calls are TRBV18 and TRBJ1-1, with D possibly TRBD1 on 6 matching bases. CDR1 is KGHSH, CDR2 LQKENI, per germline. CDR3 length: 13 residues. The V end lost 4 bases, the J end lost 1 base, and 7 bases lay between the germline ends. DNA of the CDR3: TGTGCCAGCTCACTACAGGGGAACACTGAAGCTTTCTTT. Its protein product is CASSLQGNTEAFF.